The 18 T cell receptor beta chains below were found in one sample sequenced in a study of neurological immune-mediated disorders. TCRdb re-analysed the 5' RACE reads in MiXCR, keeping a single row per CDR3 protein. The table lists under 30,000 distinct CDR3 sequences, 10% to 15% of them singletons, with 16% in the top ten. Material for sequencing was PBMCs. These receptors were obtained from a woman aged 40 to 50 with HTLV-1-associated myelopathy (HAM/TSP).

This clonotype was seen ten or more times. V gene TRBV7-8 combines with J gene TRBJ2-6; the D is unclear. This CDR3 is built from 15 residues. The V end was cut by 5 bases, the J end by 0 bases, with 8 bases between. CDR1 and CDR2 (germline): SGHVS, FQNEAQ. The CDR3 region is CASSPPSSGANVLTF. The CDR3 bases are TGTGCCAGCAGCCCCCCCAGCTCTGGGGCCAACGTCCTGACTTTC. The full variable domain, with the rest looked up from reference TRBV7-8 and TRBJ2-6, is GAGVSQSPRYKVAKRGQDVALRCDPISGHVSLFWYQQALGQGPEFLTYFQNEAQLDKSGLPSDRFFAERPEGSVSTLKIQRTQQEDSAVYLCASSPPSSGANVLTFGAGSRLTVL.

This clonotype was recorded many times. The gene calls are TRBV7-6 and TRBJ2-5; 9 nucleotides agree with TRBD1. In germline, CDR1 is SGHVS, CDR2 FNYEAQ. The CDR3 totals 16 residues. Unmatched junction bases numbered 8, after V lost 1 base and J lost 5 bases. CDR3 nucleotides: TGTGCCAGCAGCTTAGTCATTACAGGGGGCAGGGAGACCCAGTACTTC. Protein: CASSLVITGGRETQYF. Looking up the rest from reference TRBV7-6 and TRBJ2-5 gives the full variable domain: GAGVSQSPRYKVTKRGQDVALRCDPISGHVSLYWYRQALGQGPEFLTYFNYEAQQDKSGLPNDRFSAERPEGSISTLTIQRTEQRDSAMYRCASSLVITGGRETQYFGPGTRLLVL.

This clonotype was counted many times. The rearrangement joins TRBV3-1 to TRBJ2-3; TRBD2 aligns across 10 bases. The CDR3 covers 16 residues. With V trimmed by 2 bases and J by 1 base, 3 bases remained unmatched. CDR1 is LGHDT, CDR2 YNNKEL, per germline (reference sequence). CDR3 protein: CASSQPAGGGTDTQYF. The CDR3 DNA sequence: TGTGCCAGCAGCCAACCAGCGGGGGGGGGCACAGATACGCAGTATTTT.

Only one count was recorded for this clonotype. The chain uses TRBV29-1 and TRBJ2-5, with D possibly TRBD2 on 6 matching bases. The CDR3 runs 12 residues. Germline V gene data show CDR1 as SQVTM and CDR2 as ANQGSEA. V was clipped by 4 bases and J by 6 bases, with 12 bases between them. The CDR3, as DNA: TGCAGCGTTGGACCTAGCGAGAAGACCCAGTACTTC. This encodes CSVGPSEKTQYF.

By share, this clonotype ranks as medium-sized (0.01 to 0.1%). The V call is TRBV5-1, the J call TRBJ2-1; TRBD1 agrees at 9 bases. CDR3 length equals 16 residues. The germline V gene has CDR1 SGHRS and CDR2 YFSETQ. V gave up 0 bases and J gave up 9 bases; unmatched junction bases: 10. The CDR3 here is CASSLEGGTGGGEQFF. The CDR3 nucleotides read TGCGCCAGCAGCTTGGAAGGCGGAACAGGGGGCGGTGAGCAGTTCTTC. Variable domain in full (rest from reference TRBV5-1 and TRBJ2-1): KAGVTQTPRYLIKTRGQQVTLSCSPISGHRSVSWYQQTPGQGLQFLFEYFSETQRNKGNFPGRFSGRQFSNSRSEMNVSTLELGDSALYLCASSLEGGTGGGEQFFGPGTRLTVL.

This clonotype has at least ten counts. This chain links TRBV29-1 with TRBJ2-5; tentatively, D is TRBD1 or TRBD2 (5 bases each). V was pared by 5 bases and J by 5 bases, with 15 bases between. The CDR3 is 13 amino acids. Germline V gives CDR1 SQVTM, CDR2 ANQGSEA. The DNA of the CDR3 is TGCAGCGTTCAGAGGGGATCGTTCGAGACCCAGTACTTC. It is translated as CSVQRGSFETQYF.

This clonotype was recorded many times. The gene calls are TRBV20-1 and TRBJ2-7, with D maybe TRBD2 (5 bases). Germline loops: CDR1 DFQATT, CDR2 SNEGSKA (reference sequence). This CDR3 contains 14 residues. The V end lost 3 bases, the J end lost 3 bases, and 15 bases lay between the germline ends. CDR3 coding DNA: TGCAGTGCTAGTAGATTGCCCGGGGACTACGAGCAGTACTTC. It is translated as CSASRLPGDYEQYF.

This clonotype has a count of ten or more. The rearrangement joins TRBV20-1 to TRBJ2-3, with 10 bases that match TRBD1. The V gene's germline CDR1 is DFQATT and CDR2 SNEGSKA (reference sequence). The CDR3 runs to 15 residues. Trimming cost V 3 bases and J 3 bases; bases outside gene matches: 6. The CDR3 loop reads CSARGGQGKTDTQYF. DNA for the CDR3: TGCAGTGCTAGGGGGGGACAGGGGAAAACAGATACGCAGTATTTT.

This clonotype was counted at least ten times. CDR3 region: CASSYGTKNTEAFF. Written as DNA, the CDR3 is TGTGCCAGCAGTTACGGGACAAAGAACACTGAAGCTTTCTTT. J is TRBJ1-1 and V is TRBV6-5, with a weak D call TRBD1 (6 bases). Between the trimmed V and J ends, which lost 2 bases and 1 base, there was a span of 8 bases. The CDR3 spans 14 residues. CDR1 is MNHEY and CDR2 is SVGAGI in the germline V gene.

There are many counts of this clonotype. The rearrangement links TRBV5-1 to TRBJ2-7, with 9 bases lining up with TRBD1. The CDR3 contains 14 residues. V shed 0 bases and J 6 bases; nucleotides not matched to a gene: 4. The V gene's germline CDR1 is SGHRS and CDR2 YFSETQ. CDR3 DNA sequence: TGCGCCAGCAGCTTGGCGCGACAGGGGGGCGAGCAGTACTTC. The encoded protein is CASSLARQGGEQYF.

This clonotype was counted at least ten times. The DNA of the CDR3 is TGCAGCGTTGTAGTTGGGGTAGGCTATGGCTACACCTTC. Its translation: CSVVVGVGYGYTF. The chain has TRBV29-1 and TRBJ1-2, with D unclear. CDR3 length equals 13 residues. The germline CDR1 and CDR2 sequences are SQVTM and ANQGSEA. V was trimmed by 4 bases and J by 4 bases, leaving 13 bases between them. Using reference TRBV29-1 and TRBJ1-2 for the parts outside the CDR3, the full variable domain is SAVISQKPSRDICQRGTSLTIQCQVDSQVTMMFWYRQQPGQSLTLIATANQGSEATYESGFVIDKFPISRPNLTFSTLTVSNMSPEDSSIYLCSVVVGVGYGYTFGSGTRLTVV.

This clonotype was seen at least ten times. The V call is TRBV24-1, the J call TRBJ1-2; D unclear. CDR3 size: 14 residues. Germline CDR1 and CDR2: KGHDR and SFDVKD. V was clipped by 9 bases and J by 7 bases, with 20 bases between them. CDR3 nucleotides: TGTGCCACCCGCCCTGCCGGCCTGGGCGGTGGCTACACCTTC. As protein: CATRPAGLGGGYTF.

In its sample, this clonotype was seen many times. The chain uses TRBV10-2 and TRBJ2-5, with TRBD1 identical over 8 bases. CDR1 is WSHSY and CDR2 is SAAADI in the germline V gene. The CDR3 runs to 14 residues. Trimming cost V 4 bases and J 5 bases; bases outside gene matches: 6. The CDR3 nucleotides read TGCGCCAGCAGTGTTCAGGGGGCTGGGGAGACCCAGTACTTC. Translated: CASSVQGAGETQYF.

This clonotype occurred many times. V gene TRBV6-6 combines with J gene TRBJ2-3, with a possible D match to TRBD2 (5 bases). V was cut by 11 bases and J by 2 bases, with 14 bases left in between. This CDR3 has 13 amino acids. Germline-derived CDR1 and CDR2 are MNHNY and SVGAGI (reference sequence). The CDR3: CAVRTFPTDTQYF. Written as DNA, the CDR3 is TGTGCCGTACGGACTTTCCCCACAGATACGCAGTATTTT.

This clonotype showed up many times. No DNA is shown, since the ends of the CDR3 on it are uncertain; the CDR3 is the one TCRdb lists. The chain couples TRBV6-5 to TRBJ2-2. CDR1 MNHEY and CDR2 SVGAGI come from the germline V gene. Both ends counted, the CDR3 spans 13 residues. The CDR3 here is CASSTSGTGELFF.

This clonotype was recorded many times. The CDR3 nucleotides are TGCAGTGCTAGCAGGGACACTAACTATGGCTACACCTTC. It encodes CSASRDTNYGYTF. The chain is built from TRBV20-1 and TRBJ1-2, with D perhaps TRBD1 (6 bases). CDR3 length equals 13 residues. Germline loops: CDR1 DFQATT, CDR2 SNEGSKA (reference sequence). V was clipped by 3 bases and J by 0 bases, with 8 bases between them.

This clonotype was picked up many times. The rearrangement links TRBV20-1 to TRBJ2-2; D gene ambiguous. Germline V CDR1 and CDR2: DFQATT, SNEGSKA (reference sequence). The CDR3 length is 13 residues. Trimming took off 3 bases at V and 5 bases at J, with 10 bases between the two ends. The CDR3 loop is CSARVQTTGELFF. Written as DNA, the CDR3 is TGCAGTGCTAGGGTCCAGACTACCGGGGAGCTGTTTTTT.

There are many counts of this clonotype. The genes are TRBV6-5 and TRBJ1-1; D is unresolved. With 7 bases removed from V and 1 base from J, the gap between germline ends came to 10 bases. Germline V gene data show CDR1 as MNHEY and CDR2 as SVGAGI. The CDR3 length is 13 residues. CDR3 residues: CASIKDGNTEAFF. The CDR3 DNA reads as TGTGCCAGCATCAAGGACGGGAACACTGAAGCTTTCTTT.